These T cell receptor beta chains were read from a single sample in a study of CD8 T cells in ankylosing spondylitis. TCRdb reprocessed the 5' RACE reads with MiXCR, giving one entry per CDR3 protein. The sample records around 220,000 distinct CDR3 sequences, about 10% being singletons. The sample consisted of blood, either unsorted or a sorted T cell fraction (not recorded which). The source is a male donor with ankylosing spondylitis or in good health (not recorded which). CDR3s include the opening cysteine and the closing phenylalanine or tryptophan. A D gene is named only where the DNA matches it firmly. The size of a clone is reported for some rows only, either as once, few or many, or as a class for expanded clones.

>many|TRBV3-1|TRBD1|TRBJ2-7
TGTGCCAGCAGCCAAGAAGACTACCCCGGGACAGGGCCCCGATCACCATACGAGCAGTACTTC
CASSQEDYPGTGPRSPYEQYF
>many|TRBV5-1|.|TRBJ1-6
TGCGCCAGCAGCTTTCTGGCCCTTAATTCACCCCTCCACTTT
CASSFLALNSPLHF
>many|TRBV28|TRBD2|TRBJ2-7
TGTGCCAGCACTTCAAGGCGGGGCGGGGGAAGCTACGAGCAGTACTTC
CASTSRRGGGSYEQYF
>.|TRBV3-1|TRBD2|TRBJ2-1
TGTGCCAGCAGCCAAGAAGGACTAGTGGTTGGAGGTGAGCAGTTCTTC
CASSQEGLVVGGEQFF
>.|TRBV4-2|.|TRBJ2-7
TGTGCCAGGAGCCTCGGGGACTTGCCCTACGAGCAGTACTTC
CARSLGDLPYEQYF
>few|TRBV28|.|TRBJ1-6
TGTGCCAGCAGTTTTCGGGAGTATAATTCACCCCTCCACTTT
CASSFREYNSPLHF
>many|TRBV20-1|.|TRBJ1-2
TGCAGTGCTAGAGATCAGGCCTATGGCTACACCTTC
CSARDQAYGYTF
>many|TRBV6-5|.|TRBJ1-4
TGTGCCAGCAGGCCCAGCCTGGGGGAACTGTTTTTT
CASRPSLGELFF
>.|TRBV27|TRBD1|TRBJ1-5
TGTGCCAGCAGTTTTACCAGGGGAGAGGGGGCGATTCTTCCCCAGCATTTT
CASSFTRGEGAILPQHF
>many|TRBV3-1|.|TRBJ2-2
TGTGCCAGCAGCCAAGATCCCAAAAGGGGCGCATTCGAGGTCGGGGAGCTGTTTTTT
CASSQDPKRGAFEVGELFF
>.|TRBV2|.|TRBJ1-4
TGTGCCAGCAGTAAACCCCAGGGGATGTCTACTAATGAAAAACTGTTTTTT
CASSKPQGMSTNEKLFF
>few|TRBV15|.|TRBJ1-2
TGTGCCACCAGCAGAGATCCGGGGGGCAGCTATGGCTACACCTTC
CATSRDPGGSYGYTF
>few|TRBV7-2|.|TRBJ2-5
TGTGCCAGCAGCTTAAGCCCCTGGGAGACCCAGTACTTC
CASSLSPWETQYF
>many|TRBV2|TRBD1|TRBJ1-6
TGTGCCAGCAGTGAATTGACAGGGGGCTCCTATAATTCACCCCTCCACTTT
CASSELTGGSYNSPLHF
>many|TRBV7-8|.|TRBJ1-2
TGTGCCAGCAGCTCCGAGCCTGGGGCGGACTATGGCTACACCTTC
CASSSEPGADYGYTF
>many|TRBV6-2/TRBV6-3|TRBD2|TRBJ2-1
TGTGCCAGCAGTTCCTACAGCGGGGGGGTCCGGAGCTCCTACAATGAGCAGTTCTTC
CASSSYSGGVRSSYNEQFF
>few|TRBV7-9|.|TRBJ1-1
TGTGCCAGCAGCTTATTGGGTACGAACACTGAAGCTTTCTTT
CASSLLGTNTEAFF
>few|TRBV4-1|.|TRBJ2-7
TGCGCCAGCAGCCATACCGGGCTCAGCCTCGAGCAGTACTTC
CASSHTGLSLEQYF
>few|TRBV9|TRBD2|TRBJ2-1
TGTGCCAGCAGCCCGAGCGGGGGGACCTACAATGAGCAGTTCTTC
CASSPSGGTYNEQFF
>few|TRBV3-1|.|TRBJ2-7
TGTGCCAGCAGCCAGGCGGGGTCGAACTACGAGCAGTACTTC
CASSQAGSNYEQYF
>few|TRBV7-2|.|TRBJ1-5
TGTGCCAGCAGCTTAGGGCCGGGGAAAGGAAGGCATAGCAATCAGCCCCAGCATTTT
CASSLGPGKGRHSNQPQHF
>few|TRBV7-2|TRBD2|TRBJ2-7
TGTGCCAGCAGCTTACAGGTTAGCGGGGTGTCTTCCTACGAGCAGTACTTC
CASSLQVSGVSSYEQYF
>many|TRBV7-8|.|TRBJ2-7
TGTGCCAGCAGCTTAAGGGTCGCAGGGCCGGCCTACGAGCAGTACTTC
CASSLRVAGPAYEQYF
>many|TRBV3-1|TRBD1|TRBJ2-7
TGTGCCAGCGGGGGACAGGCATACGAGCAGTACTTC
CASGGQAYEQYF
>few|TRBV2|.|TRBJ2-2
TGTGCCAGCACTGGGGTCCTTTCCGGGGAGCTGTTTTTT
CASTGVLSGELFF
>few|TRBV12-3/TRBV12-4|TRBD2|TRBJ2-3
TGTGCCAGCAGTCTCGGACTAGCTACGCAGTATTTT
CASSLGLATQYF
>few|TRBV25-1|TRBD1|TRBJ2-7
TGTGCCAGCAGTGACATCAGACAGGGGAGAAACGAGCAGTACTTC
CASSDIRQGRNEQYF
>.|TRBV11-2|.|TRBJ2-1
TGTGCCAGCAGCTTAAACCGAACGGGAGGACAGGTCACCTACAATGAGCAGTTCTTC
CASSLNRTGGQVTYNEQFF
>many|TRBV7-6|.|TRBJ1-6
TGTGCCAGCAGCTTAAGGACAGTAGATAATTCACCCCTCCACTTT
CASSLRTVDNSPLHF
>many|TRBV7-2|TRBD1|TRBJ1-5
TGTGCCAGCAGGCAGACAGGGGTTGGTAATCAGCCCCAGCATTTT
CASRQTGVGNQPQHF